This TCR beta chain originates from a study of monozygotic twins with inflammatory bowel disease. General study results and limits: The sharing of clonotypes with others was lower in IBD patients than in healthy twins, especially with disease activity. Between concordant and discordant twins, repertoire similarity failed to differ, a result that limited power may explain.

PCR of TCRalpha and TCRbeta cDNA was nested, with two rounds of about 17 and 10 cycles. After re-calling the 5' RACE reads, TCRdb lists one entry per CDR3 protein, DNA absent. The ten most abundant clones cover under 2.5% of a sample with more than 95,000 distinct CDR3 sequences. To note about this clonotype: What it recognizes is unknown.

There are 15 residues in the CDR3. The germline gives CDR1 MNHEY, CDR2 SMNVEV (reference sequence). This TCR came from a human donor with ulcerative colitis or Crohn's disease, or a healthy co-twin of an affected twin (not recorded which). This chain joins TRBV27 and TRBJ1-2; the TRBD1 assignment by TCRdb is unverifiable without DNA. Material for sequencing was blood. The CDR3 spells CASSNTDRANYGYTF.